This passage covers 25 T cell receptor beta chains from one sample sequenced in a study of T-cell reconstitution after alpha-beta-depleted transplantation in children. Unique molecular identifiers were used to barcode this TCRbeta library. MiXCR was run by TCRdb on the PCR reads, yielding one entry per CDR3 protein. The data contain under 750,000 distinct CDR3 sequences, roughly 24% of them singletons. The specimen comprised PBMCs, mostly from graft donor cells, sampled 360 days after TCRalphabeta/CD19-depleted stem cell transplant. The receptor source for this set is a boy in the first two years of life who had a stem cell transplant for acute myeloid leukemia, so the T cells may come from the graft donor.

The CDR3 DNA reads TGTGCCAGCAGCACAACGGACAGGTGGGGCACTGAAGCTTTCTTT. Amino acid sequence: CASSTTDRWGTEAFF. The chain employs TRBV7-9 and TRBJ1-1; 7 bases are shared with TRBD1. Losses at the gene ends were 5 bases for V and 4 bases for J; bases not matched to a gene: 10. The length of the CDR3 is 15 residues. Germline V CDR1 and CDR2: SEHNR, FQNEAQ (reference sequence).

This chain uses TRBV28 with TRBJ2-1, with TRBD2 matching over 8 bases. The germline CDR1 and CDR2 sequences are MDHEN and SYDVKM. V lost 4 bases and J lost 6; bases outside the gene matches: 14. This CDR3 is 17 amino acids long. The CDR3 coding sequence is TGTGCCAGCAGTTCATCGGGGGGGTGGAACTTAGGCAATGAGCAGTTCTTC. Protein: CASSSSGGWNLGNEQFF.

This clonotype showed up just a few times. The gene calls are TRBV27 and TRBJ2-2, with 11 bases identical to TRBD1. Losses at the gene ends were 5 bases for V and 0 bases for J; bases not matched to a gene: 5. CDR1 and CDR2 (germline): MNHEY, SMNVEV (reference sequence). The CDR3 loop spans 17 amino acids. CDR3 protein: CASSVDRGRTNTGELFF. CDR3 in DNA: TGTGCCAGCAGTGTGGACAGGGGGCGAACGAACACCGGGGAGCTGTTTTTT.

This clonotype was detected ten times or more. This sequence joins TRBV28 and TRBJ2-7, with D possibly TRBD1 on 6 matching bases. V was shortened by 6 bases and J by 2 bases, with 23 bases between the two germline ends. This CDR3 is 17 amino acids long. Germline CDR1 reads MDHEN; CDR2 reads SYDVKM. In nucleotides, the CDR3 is TGTGCCAGCAGCCCCATCTCTTGGCAGGGGAGAACCTACGAGCAGTACGTC. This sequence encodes CASSPISWQGRTYEQYV.

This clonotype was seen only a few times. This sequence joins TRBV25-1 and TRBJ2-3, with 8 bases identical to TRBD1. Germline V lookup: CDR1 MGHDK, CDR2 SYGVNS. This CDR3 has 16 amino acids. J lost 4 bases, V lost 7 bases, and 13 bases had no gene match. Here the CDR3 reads CASTQGAGWKADTQYF. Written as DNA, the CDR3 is TGTGCCAGCACCCAGGGGGCAGGGTGGAAGGCAGATACGCAGTATTTT.

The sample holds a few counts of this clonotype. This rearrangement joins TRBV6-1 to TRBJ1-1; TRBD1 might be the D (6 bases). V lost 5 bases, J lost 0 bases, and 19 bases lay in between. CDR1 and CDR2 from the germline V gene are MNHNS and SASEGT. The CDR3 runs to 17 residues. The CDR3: CASSTIFGDTLNTEAFF. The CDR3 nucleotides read TGTGCCAGCAGTACGATTTTTGGGGACACTCTGAACACTGAAGCTTTCTTT.

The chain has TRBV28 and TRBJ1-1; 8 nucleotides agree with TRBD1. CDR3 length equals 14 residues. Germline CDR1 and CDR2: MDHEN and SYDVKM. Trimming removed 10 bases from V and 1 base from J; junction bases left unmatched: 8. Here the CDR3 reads CAISTGVGNTEAFF. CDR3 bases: TGTGCCATCTCGACAGGGGTTGGGAACACTGAAGCTTTCTTT.

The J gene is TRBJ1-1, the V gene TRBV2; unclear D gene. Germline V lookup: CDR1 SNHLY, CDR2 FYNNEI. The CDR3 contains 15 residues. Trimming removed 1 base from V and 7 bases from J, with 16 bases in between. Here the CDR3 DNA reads TGTGCCAGCAGTGAAGTTGGAGGGAAGTATATTGAAGCTTTCTTT. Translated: CASSEVGGKYIEAFF.

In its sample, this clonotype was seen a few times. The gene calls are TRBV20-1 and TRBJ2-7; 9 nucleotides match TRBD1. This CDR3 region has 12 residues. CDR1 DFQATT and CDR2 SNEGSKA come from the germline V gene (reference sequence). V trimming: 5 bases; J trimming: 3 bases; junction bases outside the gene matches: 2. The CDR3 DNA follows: TGCAGTGCTTGGGACAGGGACTACGAGCAGTACTTC. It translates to CSAWDRDYEQYF.

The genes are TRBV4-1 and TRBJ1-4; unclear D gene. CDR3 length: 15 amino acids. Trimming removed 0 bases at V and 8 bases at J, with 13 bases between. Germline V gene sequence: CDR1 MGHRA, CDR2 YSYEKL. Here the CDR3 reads CASSQDDGLGEKLFF. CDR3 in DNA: TGCGCCAGCAGCCAAGATGACGGGCTGGGCGAAAAACTGTTTTTT.

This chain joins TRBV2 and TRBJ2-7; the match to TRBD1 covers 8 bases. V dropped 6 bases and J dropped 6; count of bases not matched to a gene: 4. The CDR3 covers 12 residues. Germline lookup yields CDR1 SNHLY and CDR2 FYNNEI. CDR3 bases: TGTGCCAGCAGCATGGGGACAGGCGAGCAGTACGTC. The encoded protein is CASSMGTGEQYV.

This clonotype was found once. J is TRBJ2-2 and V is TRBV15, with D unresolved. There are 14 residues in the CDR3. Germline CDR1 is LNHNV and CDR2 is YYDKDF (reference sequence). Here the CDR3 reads CAIQVGSWTGELFF. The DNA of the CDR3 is TGTGCTATTCAAGTAGGGTCATGGACCGGGGAGCTGTTTTTT.

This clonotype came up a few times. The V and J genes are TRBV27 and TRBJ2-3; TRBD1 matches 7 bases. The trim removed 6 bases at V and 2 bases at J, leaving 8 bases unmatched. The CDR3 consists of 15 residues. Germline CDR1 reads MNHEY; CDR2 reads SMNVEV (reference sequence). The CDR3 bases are TGTGCCAGCAGGAGCACCGGGACAGCCACAGATACGCAGTATTTT. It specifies CASRSTGTATDTQYF.

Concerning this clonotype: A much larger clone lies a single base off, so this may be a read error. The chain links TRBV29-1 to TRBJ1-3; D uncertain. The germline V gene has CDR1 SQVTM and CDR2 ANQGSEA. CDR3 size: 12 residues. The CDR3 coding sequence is TGCAGCGTACCTGGACGGGGAAACACCATATTTTTT. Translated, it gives CSVPGRGNTIFF.

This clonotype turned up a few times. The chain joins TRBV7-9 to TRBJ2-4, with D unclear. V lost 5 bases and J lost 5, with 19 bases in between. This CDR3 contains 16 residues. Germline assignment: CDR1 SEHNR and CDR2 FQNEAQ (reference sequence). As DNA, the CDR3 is TGTGCCAGCAGCGAGACATCTTTGCGAAGTCAAAACATTCAGTACTTC. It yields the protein CASSETSLRSQNIQYF.

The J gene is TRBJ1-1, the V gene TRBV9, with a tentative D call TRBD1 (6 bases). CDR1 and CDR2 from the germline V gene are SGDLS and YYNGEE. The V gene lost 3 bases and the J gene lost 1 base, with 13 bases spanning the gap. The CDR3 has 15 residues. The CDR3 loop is CASSGTAKKNTEAFF. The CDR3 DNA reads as TGTGCCAGCAGCGGGACAGCAAAAAAGAACACTGAAGCTTTCTTT.

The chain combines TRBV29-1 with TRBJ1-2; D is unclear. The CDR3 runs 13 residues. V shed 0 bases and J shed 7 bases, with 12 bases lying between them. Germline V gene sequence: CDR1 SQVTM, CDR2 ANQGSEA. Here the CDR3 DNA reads TGCAGCGTTGAAGAGGGCCTACCAGGTGGCTACACCTTC. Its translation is CSVEEGLPGGYTF. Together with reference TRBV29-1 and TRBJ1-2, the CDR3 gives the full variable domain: SAVISQKPSRDICQRGTSLTIQCQVDSQVTMMFWYRQQPGQSLTLIATANQGSEATYESGFVIDKFPISRPNLTFSTLTVSNMSPEDSSIYLCSVEEGLPGGYTFGSGTRLTVV.

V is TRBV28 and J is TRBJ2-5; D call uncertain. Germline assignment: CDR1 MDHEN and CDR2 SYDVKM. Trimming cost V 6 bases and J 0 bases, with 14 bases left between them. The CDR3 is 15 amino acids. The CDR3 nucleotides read TGTGCCAGCAGCCTCCGACGGACCTACCAAGAGACCCAGTACTTC. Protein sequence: CASSLRRTYQETQYF.

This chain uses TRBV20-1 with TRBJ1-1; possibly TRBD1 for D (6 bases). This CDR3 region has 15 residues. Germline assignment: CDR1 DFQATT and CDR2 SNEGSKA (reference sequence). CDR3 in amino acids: CSAPLDRKRNTEAFF. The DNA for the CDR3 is TGCAGCGCCCCGCTTGACAGGAAGCGGAACACTGAAGCTTTCTTT.

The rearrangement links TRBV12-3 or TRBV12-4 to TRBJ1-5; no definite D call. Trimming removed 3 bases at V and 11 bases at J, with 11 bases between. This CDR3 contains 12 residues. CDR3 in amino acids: CASSLGSRAQHF. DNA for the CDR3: TGTGCCAGCAGTTTGGGGAGCCGGGCCCAGCATTTT.

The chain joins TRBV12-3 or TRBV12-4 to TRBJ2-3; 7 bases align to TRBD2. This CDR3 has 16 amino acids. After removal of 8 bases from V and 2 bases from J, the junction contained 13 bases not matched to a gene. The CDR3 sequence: CASRPRGTTLTDTQYF. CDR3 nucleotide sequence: TGTGCCAGCCGCCCTAGAGGGACTACTCTCACAGATACGCAGTATTTT.

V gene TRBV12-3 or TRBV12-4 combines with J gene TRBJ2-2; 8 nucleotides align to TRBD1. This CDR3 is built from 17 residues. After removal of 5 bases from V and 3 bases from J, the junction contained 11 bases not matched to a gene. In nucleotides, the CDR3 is TGTGCCAGCAGTGGACAACGACAGGGGAGGTACACCGGGGAGCTGTTTTTT. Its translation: CASSGQRQGRYTGELFF.

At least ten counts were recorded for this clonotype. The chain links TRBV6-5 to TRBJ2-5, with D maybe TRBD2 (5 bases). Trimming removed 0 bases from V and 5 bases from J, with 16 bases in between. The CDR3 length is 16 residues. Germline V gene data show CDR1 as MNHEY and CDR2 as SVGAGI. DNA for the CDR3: TGTGCCAGCAGTTACTCCCTTATGTGGTCGGGGGAGACCCAGTACTTC. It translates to CASSYSLMWSGETQYF.

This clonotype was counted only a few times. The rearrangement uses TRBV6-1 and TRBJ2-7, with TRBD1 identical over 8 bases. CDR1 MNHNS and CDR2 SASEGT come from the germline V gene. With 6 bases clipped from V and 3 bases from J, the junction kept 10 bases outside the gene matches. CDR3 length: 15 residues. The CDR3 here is CASRPGTGNRYEQYF. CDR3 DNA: TGTGCCAGCAGACCAGGGACAGGAAACCGCTACGAGCAGTACTTC.

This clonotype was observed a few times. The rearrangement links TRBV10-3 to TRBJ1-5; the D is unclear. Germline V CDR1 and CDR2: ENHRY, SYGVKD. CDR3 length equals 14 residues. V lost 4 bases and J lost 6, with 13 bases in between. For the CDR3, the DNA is TGTGCCATCAGTGGCAAGGGCCAAAGTCAGCCCCAGCATTTT. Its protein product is CAISGKGQSQPQHF.